These 22 T cell receptor beta chains came from one sample sequenced in a study of technical replicates of blood from a handful of donors. Libraries were prepared by immunoSEQ multiplex PCR; TCRdb keeps only in-frame clonotypes and omits some of them. The sample has some 74,000 clones, around nine tenths seen once. Sequencing was carried out using T cells isolated from PBMCs. All receptors derive from a human donor in good health.

The CDR3 is CASSPSGWSVEAFF. The CDR3 DNA reads TGTGCCAGCAGCCCATCTGGATGGAGTGTCGAAGCTTTCTTT. The rearrangement uses TRBV28 and TRBJ1-1; D ambiguous. Trimming stripped 6 bases from V and 8 bases from J, with 19 bases between. The CDR3 is 14 residues long. Germline values: CDR1 MDHEN, CDR2 SYDVKM.

The V call is TRBV29-1, the J call TRBJ1-1; D unclear. Germline values: CDR1 SQVTM, CDR2 ANQGSEA. The CDR3 extends over 12 amino acids. V was shortened by 4 bases and J by 3 bases, with 9 bases between the two germline ends. This CDR3 reads CSVVGSHTEAFF. CDR3 DNA sequence: TGCAGCGTTGTGGGCAGTCACACTGAAGCTTTCTTT.

V and J are TRBV6-4 and TRBJ2-3, with D unclear. In germline, CDR1 is MRHNA, CDR2 SNTAGT. V lost 2 bases to trimming and J lost 5 bases, with 5 bases between them. The length of the CDR3 is 12 residues. CDR3 sequence reads: CASSDELDTQYF. For the CDR3, the DNA is TGTGCCAGCAGTGACGAGCTAGATACGCAGTATTTT.

The V gene is TRBV11-2, the J gene TRBJ2-7; weak D call: TRBD2 (5 bases). Per the germline V gene, CDR1 is SGHAT and CDR2 is FQNNGV. This CDR3 comprises 13 residues. Between the trimmed V and J ends, which lost 5 bases and 3 bases, there was a span of 11 bases. CDR3 in amino acids: CASSLGLFYEQYF. The DNA of the CDR3 is TGTGCCAGCAGCCTAGGACTGTTCTACGAGCAGTACTTC. The full variable domain, with the rest looked up from reference TRBV11-2 and TRBJ2-7, is EAGVAQSPRYKIIEKRQSVAFWCNPISGHATLYWYQQILGQGPKLLIQFQNNGVVDDSQLPKDRFSAERLKGVDSTLKIQPAKLEDSAVYLCASSLGLFYEQYFGPGTRLTVT.

The V gene is TRBV28, the J gene TRBJ2-5, with 10 bases matching TRBD1. There are 16 residues in the CDR3. Per germline, CDR1 MDHEN and CDR2 SYDVKM. The ends lost 7 bases at V and 0 bases at J; junction bases unmatched: 8. CDR3 nucleotide sequence: TGTGCCAGCAACAGGGGGACAGGGGTGAACCAAGAGACCCAGTACTTC. Translated, it gives CASNRGTGVNQETQYF. Combining the CDR3 with reference TRBV28 and TRBJ2-5 gives the whole variable domain DVKVTQSSRYLVKRTGEKVFLECVQDMDHENMFWYRQDPGLGLRLIYFSYDVKMKEKGDIPEGYSVSREKKERFSLILESASTNQTSMYLCASNRGTGVNQETQYFGPGTRLLVL.

A single count supports this clone. The chain links TRBV19 to TRBJ2-7; TRBD1 matches at 7 bases. Trimming took 5 bases from V and 5 from J; bases not matched to a gene: 6. The CDR3 consists of 13 residues. Per the germline V gene, CDR1 is LNHDA and CDR2 is SQIVND (reference sequence). The CDR3 region is CASSQTGLNEQYF. The DNA for the CDR3 is TGTGCCAGTAGTCAGACAGGGTTGAACGAGCAGTACTTC.

V is TRBV6-5 and J is TRBJ2-2; D is possibly TRBD1 (6 bases). V was pared by 0 bases and J by 4 bases, with 12 bases between. CDR1 and CDR2 from the germline V gene are MNHEY and SVGAGI. This CDR3 comprises 16 residues. CDR3 sequence: CASSYSIGGTTGELFF. The CDR3 coding sequence is TGTGCCAGCAGTTACTCGATAGGGGGAACCACCGGGGAGCTGTTTTTT.

The J gene is TRBJ2-7, the V gene TRBV2, with 8 bases lining up with TRBD2. CDR1 and CDR2 from the germline V gene are SNHLY and FYNNEI. The junction had 4 bases not matched to a gene; V was cut back by 2 bases and J by 1 base. The CDR3 is made up of 15 amino acids. The CDR3 protein is CASSELIAGSYEQYF. The CDR3 bases are TGTGCCAGCAGTGAACTGATAGCGGGGTCCTACGAGCAGTACTTC.

This rearrangement joins TRBV10-3 to TRBJ1-2; D gene unclear. This CDR3 is built from 14 residues. The germline V gene has CDR1 ENHRY and CDR2 SYGVKD. Deletions cut 5 bases from V and 5 bases from J, with 15 bases between. The CDR3 DNA sequence: TGTGCCATCAGTCTCGATCAAGGAGGGTATGGCTACACCTTC. Translated, it gives CAISLDQGGYGYTF.

This chain uses TRBV7-3 with TRBJ1-1, with D uncertain. V dropped 2 bases and J dropped 4 bases, with 11 bases sitting between them. This CDR3 contains 14 residues. Looked up from germline, CDR1 is SGHTA and CDR2 is FQGTGA. The CDR3 here is CASSLYSSGTEAFF. The CDR3 bases are TGTGCCAGCAGCTTATACAGCTCCGGCACTGAAGCTTTCTTT.

The chain couples TRBV29-1 to TRBJ1-2; perhaps TRBD1 as D (5 bases). Germline V gives CDR1 SQVTM, CDR2 ANQGSEA. There are 14 residues in the CDR3. V shed 4 bases and J shed 3 bases, with 15 bases lying between them. The CDR3 DNA sequence: TGCAGCGTTGGGGGACTTCCCATCGACTATGGCTACACCTTC. As protein: CSVGGLPIDYGYTF.

The chain joins TRBV6-1 to TRBJ1-2; 11 bases are shared with TRBD1. This CDR3 spans 16 amino acids. J lost 8 bases, V lost 1 base, and 9 bases had no gene match. Germline V lookup: CDR1 MNHNS, CDR2 SASEGT. CDR3 region: CASSEGTGTGGGGYTF. CDR3 nucleotides: TGTGCCAGCAGTGAAGGAACCGGGACAGGGGGGGGCGGCTACACCTTC.

The chain uses TRBV28 and TRBJ2-7; 13 bases map to TRBD2. This CDR3 has 15 residues. Germline CDR1 is MDHEN and CDR2 is SYDVKM. The V gene end was trimmed by 3 bases and the J gene end by 7 bases; junction bases not matched to a gene: 6. CDR3: CASSLRLAGGWEQYF. The CDR3 bases are TGTGCCAGCAGTTTGAGACTAGCGGGAGGTTGGGAGCAGTACTTC.

The chain recombines TRBV27 with TRBJ1-1; D remains ambiguous. The V gene lost 7 bases and the J gene lost 1 base, with 13 bases spanning the gap. Looked up from germline, CDR1 is MNHEY and CDR2 is SMNVEV (reference sequence). This CDR3 is built from 14 residues. DNA for the CDR3: TGTGCCAGCACTATTCGGGAGGGGAACACTGAAGCTTTCTTT. Encoded protein: CASTIREGNTEAFF.

This clone is a singleton in its sample. The chain joins TRBV7-3 to TRBJ2-1, with a weak D call TRBD2 (6 bases). CDR3 length: 13 residues. Trimming cost V 2 bases and J 6 bases, with 8 bases left between them. The germline gives CDR1 SGHTA, CDR2 FQGTGA. CDR3 DNA sequence: TGTGCCAGCAGCTTAGGAGCGGGCAATGAGCAGTTCTTC. This gives the protein CASSLGAGNEQFF. The whole variable domain, filled in from reference TRBV7-3 and TRBJ2-1, reads GAGVSQTPSNKVTEKGKYVELRCDPISGHTALYWYRQSLGQGPEFLIYFQGTGAADDSGLPNDRFFAVRPEGSVSTLKIQRTERGDSAVYLCASSLGAGNEQFFGPGTRLTVL.

The chain links TRBV5-1 to TRBJ2-7, with D uncertain. This CDR3 region has 12 residues. V lost 0 bases, J lost 4 bases, and 5 bases lay in between. Germline CDR1 SGHRS, CDR2 YFSETQ. The CDR3 DNA reads TGCGCCAGCAGCTTGGACAGATACGAGCAGTACTTC. It translates to CASSLDRYEQYF.

The chain carries TRBV7-3 and TRBJ2-2; the D gene is possibly TRBD1 (6 bases). Between the trimmed V and J ends, which lost 6 bases and 3 bases, there was a span of 14 bases. Per germline, CDR1 SGHTA and CDR2 FQGTGA. The CDR3 has 15 residues. CDR3 sequence reads: CASSQSGQYTGELFF. The CDR3 DNA follows: TGTGCCAGCAGTCAAAGTGGACAGTACACCGGGGAGCTGTTTTTT. The variable domain in full, completed from reference TRBV7-3 and TRBJ2-2, reads GAGVSQTPSNKVTEKGKYVELRCDPISGHTALYWYRQSLGQGPEFLIYFQGTGAADDSGLPNDRFFAVRPEGSVSTLKIQRTERGDSAVYLCASSQSGQYTGELFFGEGSRLTVL.

The rearrangement uses TRBV5-1 and TRBJ1-5; TRBD1 is a possible D gene (5 bases). The germline CDR1 and CDR2 sequences are SGHRS and YFSETQ. Trimming removed 4 bases at V and 3 bases at J, with 11 bases between. The CDR3 has 14 residues. CDR3 protein: CASSDTGSNQPQHF. CDR3 nucleotides: TGCGCCAGCAGCGACACAGGATCCAATCAGCCCCAGCATTTT.

The chain joins TRBV19 to TRBJ1-2, with D uncertain. The V and J ends lost 7 bases and 8 bases respectively, with 17 bases between them. Looked up from germline, CDR1 is LNHDA and CDR2 is SQIVND (reference sequence). CDR3 size: 13 residues. This CDR3 reads CASISPGSWGYTF. The CDR3 region has the DNA TGTGCCAGTATTAGCCCGGGGTCGTGGGGCTACACCTTC.

This chain joins TRBV19 and TRBJ2-1; D may be TRBD2 (6 bases). Germline loops: CDR1 LNHDA, CDR2 SQIVND (reference sequence). The ends were cut back, 6 bases at V and 3 bases at J, with 18 bases in the middle. This CDR3 spans 16 amino acids. The CDR3 bases are TGTGCCAGTAGCAACCAAAGGCGGGAAGGCTACAATGAGCAGTTCTTC. This translates into CASSNQRREGYNEQFF.

This sequence joins TRBV12-5 and TRBJ2-1; the D gene is possibly TRBD1 (6 bases). Per the germline V gene, CDR1 is LGHNT and CDR2 is FRNRAP. This CDR3 contains 14 residues. V lost 4 bases, J lost 8 bases, and 15 bases lay in between. CDR3 protein: CASGSQGLGDEQFF. As DNA, the CDR3 is TGTGCTAGTGGTTCACAGGGCCTGGGGGATGAGCAGTTCTTC.

The chain joins TRBV11-2 to TRBJ2-7, with TRBD1 as a possible D gene (5 bases). Germline V CDR1 and CDR2: SGHAT, FQNNGV. V was pared by 6 bases and J by 4 bases, with 7 bases between. The CDR3 contains 11 residues. The CDR3 spells CASRTAYEQYF. In DNA, the CDR3 is TGTGCCAGCAGGACAGCTTACGAGCAGTACTTC.